The clone carrying this T cell receptor (beta chain) was observed once. The antigen remains undetermined. This specimen belongs to a study of OX40 agonist ivuxolimab in advanced cancers. TCRdb's copy holds only in-frame clones and misses some; the assay was immunoSEQ multiplex PCR. The table includes about 100,000 clones, around 87% detected once. Notes on the study in general: Doses of 0.1 to 3.0 mg/kg were accompanied by clonal expansion of CD4+ and CD8+ blood T cells by week 6. In general, CD8+ T cells held more expanded clones than CD4+ did, on average. Some patients without response likewise showed low normalized clonal expansion.

This clonotype was sampled from an adult with an advanced solid tumor such as melanoma, head and neck, liver or kidney cancer. The sequenced sample was CD4+ or CD8+ T cells sorted from blood, obtained in a trial of the OX40 agonist ivuxolimab.

This chain's CDR3 is CASSLAGNTGELFF. The DNA for the CDR3 is TGCGCCAGCAGCTTGGCTGGGAACACCGGGGAGCTGTTTTTT. The J gene is TRBJ2-2, the V gene TRBV5-1; D call uncertain. The V and J ends lost 0 bases and 1 base respectively, with 4 bases between them. This CDR3 comprises 14 residues. The V gene's germline CDR1 is SGHRS and CDR2 YFSETQ.